These 9 T cell receptor beta chains share one sample of origin, sequenced in a study of cytomegalovirus exposure and HLA in healthy donors. Repertoires were generated with immunoSEQ multiplex PCR, while TCRdb's copy carries only in-frame clones and drops some. Seen here are about 160,000 clones, about 85% observed once, and the top ten hold 2% to 2.5%. The sample comprised PBMCs. These receptors originate from a young man in good health and CMV-seropositive.

This chain joins TRBV6-5 and TRBJ2-5; 7 bases fit TRBD1. Germline CDR1 reads MNHEY; CDR2 reads SVGAGI. The CDR3 extends over 11 amino acids. The ends lost 4 bases at V and 11 bases at J; junction bases unmatched: 4. The CDR3 spells CASSWQGVQYF. CDR3 DNA: TGTGCCAGCAGTTGGCAGGGGGTACAGTACTTC.

The chain uses TRBV29-1 and TRBJ2-3, with 11 bases fitting TRBD2. In germline, CDR1 is SQVTM, CDR2 ANQGSEA. The CDR3 consists of 17 residues. After removal of 0 bases from V and 2 bases from J, the junction contained 7 bases not matched to a gene. CDR3 sequence (DNA): TGCAGCGTTGAAGAAAGGGTAGCGGGGGGGCCCACAGATACGCAGTATTTT. It yields the protein CSVEERVAGGPTDTQYF.

This clone occurred a few times. The genes are TRBV6-5 and TRBJ2-7; D may be TRBD1 (5 bases). This CDR3 has 14 residues. CDR1 and CDR2 from the germline V gene are MNHEY and SVGAGI. V lost 5 bases to trimming and J lost 5 bases, with 16 bases between them. CDR3 in DNA: TGTGCCAGCAGTCGACAGAGTTACGTTAACGAGCAGTACTTC. Residues: CASSRQSYVNEQYF.

This chain uses TRBV7-9 with TRBJ2-7; 8 nucleotides agree with TRBD1. The CDR3 contains 16 residues. CDR1 and CDR2 from the germline V gene are SEHNR and FQNEAQ (reference sequence). The V and J ends lost 5 bases and 5 bases, in that order; junction bases with no gene match: 14. The CDR3 sequence: CASSPHQVGRGHEQYF. CDR3 bases: TGTGCCAGCAGCCCCCACCAGGTCGGCAGGGGGCACGAGCAGTACTTC.

This rearrangement joins TRBV6-5 to TRBJ1-3; 7 bases agree with TRBD1. Trimming at V came to 6 bases and at J to 3 bases, leaving 5 bases not matched to a gene. The CDR3 loop spans 14 amino acids. CDR1 MNHEY and CDR2 SVGAGI come from the germline V gene. CDR3 residues: CASRGNRGGNTIYF. The CDR3 bases are TGTGCCAGCAGGGGGAACAGGGGTGGAAACACCATATATTTT.

The chain combines TRBV5-1 with TRBJ2-1; 9 bases are shared with TRBD1. CDR1 SGHRS and CDR2 YFSETQ come from the germline V gene. The J segment lost 5 bases and the V segment lost 4 bases, leaving 10 bases of the junction unmatched. The CDR3 sequence is 16 residues long. CDR3 DNA: TGCGCCAGCAGCGACAGGGGGAGAGTGACTAACAATGAGCAGTTCTTC. It codes for CASSDRGRVTNNEQFF.

The rearrangement links TRBV5-4 to TRBJ1-4, with 8 positions matching TRBD1. Germline CDR1 SGHNT, CDR2 YYREEE (reference sequence). CDR3 length equals 14 residues. V lost 4 bases and J lost 13; bases outside the gene matches: 12. CDR3 amino acids: CASSPGQGGVGLFF. As DNA, the CDR3 is TGTGCCAGCAGCCCTGGACAGGGAGGGGTAGGACTGTTTTTT.

This clone was seen more than once but under ten times. The chain uses TRBV18 and TRBJ1-5, with 7 bases fitting TRBD1. In germline, CDR1 is KGHSH, CDR2 LQKENI. J lost 4 bases, V lost 0 bases, and 6 bases had no gene match. The CDR3 is made up of 16 amino acids. This CDR3 is CASSPPGAGGNQPQHF. CDR3 DNA sequence: TGTGCCAGCTCACCACCGGGGGCAGGGGGGAATCAGCCCCAGCATTTT.

In this sample, this clone turned up once. This chain connects TRBV7-6 to TRBJ1-3, with D possibly being TRBD1 (5 bases). The germline CDR1 and CDR2 sequences are SGHVS and FNYEAQ. V lost 4 bases to trimming and J lost 5 bases, with 18 bases between them. This CDR3 comprises 16 residues. CDR3 coding DNA: TGTGCCAGCAGCTCTTGGGCGGGGCCCAACCGAAACACCATATATTTT. It yields the protein CASSSWAGPNRNTIYF.